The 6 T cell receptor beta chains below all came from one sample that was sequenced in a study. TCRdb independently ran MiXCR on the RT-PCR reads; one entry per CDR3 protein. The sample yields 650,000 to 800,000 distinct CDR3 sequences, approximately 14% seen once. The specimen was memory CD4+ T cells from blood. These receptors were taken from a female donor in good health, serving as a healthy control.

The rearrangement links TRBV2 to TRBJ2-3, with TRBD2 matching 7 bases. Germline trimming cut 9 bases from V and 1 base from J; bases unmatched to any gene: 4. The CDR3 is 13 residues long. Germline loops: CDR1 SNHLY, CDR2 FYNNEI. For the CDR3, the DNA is TGTGCCAGAGCTAGCGGACGCACAGATACGCAGTATTTT. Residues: CARASGRTDTQYF. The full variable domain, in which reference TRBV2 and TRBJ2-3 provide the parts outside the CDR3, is EPEVTQTPSHQVTQMGQEVILRCVPISNHLYFYWYRQILGQKVEFLVSFYNNEISEKSEIFDDQFSVERPDGSNFTLKIRSTKLEDSAMYFCARASGRTDTQYFGPGTRLTVL.

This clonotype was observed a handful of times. This CDR3 reads CASSSGQVSNQPQHF. DNA for the CDR3: TGTGCCAGCAGCTCGGGACAGGTCAGCAATCAGCCCCAGCATTTT. The J gene is TRBJ1-5, the V gene TRBV6-2 or TRBV6-3; 8 bases line up with TRBD1. V shed 6 bases, J shed 1 base, and the junction held 5 bases outside the gene matches. Germline lookup yields CDR1 MNHEY and CDR2 SVGEGT. The CDR3 covers 15 residues.

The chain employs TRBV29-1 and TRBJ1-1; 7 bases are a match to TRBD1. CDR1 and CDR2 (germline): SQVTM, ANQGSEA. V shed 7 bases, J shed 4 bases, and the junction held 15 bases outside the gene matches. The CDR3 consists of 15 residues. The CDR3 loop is CSASSRAGGGTEAFF. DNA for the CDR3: TGCAGCGCCTCCTCTAGGGCAGGGGGTGGCACTGAAGCTTTCTTT.

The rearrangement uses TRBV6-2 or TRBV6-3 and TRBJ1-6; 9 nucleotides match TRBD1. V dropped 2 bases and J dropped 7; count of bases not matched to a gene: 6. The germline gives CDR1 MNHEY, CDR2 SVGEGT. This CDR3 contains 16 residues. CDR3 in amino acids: CASSYGRQGVNSPLHF. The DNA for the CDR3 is TGTGCCAGCAGTTACGGGCGACAGGGGGTCAATTCACCCCTCCACTTT.

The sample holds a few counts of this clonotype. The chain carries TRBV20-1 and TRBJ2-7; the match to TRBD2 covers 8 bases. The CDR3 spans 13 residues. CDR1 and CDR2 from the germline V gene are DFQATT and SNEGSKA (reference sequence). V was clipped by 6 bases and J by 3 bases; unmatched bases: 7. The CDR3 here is CSALAGTLYEQYF. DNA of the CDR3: TGCAGTGCATTAGCGGGGACCCTCTACGAGCAGTACTTC.

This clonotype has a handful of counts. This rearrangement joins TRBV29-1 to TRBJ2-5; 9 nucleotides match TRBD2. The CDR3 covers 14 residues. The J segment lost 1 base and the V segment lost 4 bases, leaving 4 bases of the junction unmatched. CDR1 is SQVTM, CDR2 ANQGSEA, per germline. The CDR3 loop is CSVVGGGAQETQYF. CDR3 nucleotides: TGCAGCGTTGTGGGCGGGGGGGCCCAAGAGACCCAGTACTTC.